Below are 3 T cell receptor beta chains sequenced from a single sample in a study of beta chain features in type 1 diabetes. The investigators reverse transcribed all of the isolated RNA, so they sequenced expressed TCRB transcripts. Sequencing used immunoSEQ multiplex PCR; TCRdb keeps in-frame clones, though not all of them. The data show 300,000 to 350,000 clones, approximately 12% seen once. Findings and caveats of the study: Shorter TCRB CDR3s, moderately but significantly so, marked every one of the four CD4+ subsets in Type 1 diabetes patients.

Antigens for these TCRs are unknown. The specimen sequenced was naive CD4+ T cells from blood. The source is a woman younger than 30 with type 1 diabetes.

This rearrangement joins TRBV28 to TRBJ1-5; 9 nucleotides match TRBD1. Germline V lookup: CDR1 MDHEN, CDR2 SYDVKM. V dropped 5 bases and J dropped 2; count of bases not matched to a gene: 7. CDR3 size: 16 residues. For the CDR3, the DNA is TGTGCCAGCAGTACCCACAGGGGGCCCGGCAATCAGCCCCAGCATTTT. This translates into CASSTHRGPGNQPQHF.

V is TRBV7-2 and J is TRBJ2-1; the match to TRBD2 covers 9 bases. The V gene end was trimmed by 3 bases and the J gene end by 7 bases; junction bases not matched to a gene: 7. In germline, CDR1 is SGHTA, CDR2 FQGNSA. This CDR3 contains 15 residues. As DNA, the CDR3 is TGTGCCAGCAGCTTTATGGCGGGAGGGCGAAATGAGCAGTTCTTC. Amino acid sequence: CASSFMAGGRNEQFF.

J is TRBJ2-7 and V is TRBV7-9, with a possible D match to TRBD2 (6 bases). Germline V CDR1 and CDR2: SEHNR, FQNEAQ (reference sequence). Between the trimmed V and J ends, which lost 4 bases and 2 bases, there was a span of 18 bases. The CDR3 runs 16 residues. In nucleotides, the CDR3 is TGTGCCAGCAGCTACCCCTCTTCTAGCGAGACCTACGAGCAGTACTTC. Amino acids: CASSYPSSSETYEQYF.